Listed below are T cell receptor beta chains from one sample, sequenced in a study of response to subunit inactivated influenza vaccine. One entry per CDR3 protein results from TCRdb running MiXCR on the RT-PCR reads. The repertoire consists of about 830,000 distinct CDR3 sequences, with less than 20% occurring once and the leading ten covering roughly 10%. Sequenced here: PBMCs from blood, sampled roughly 5 days after vaccination. All receptors derive from a man aged 45 to 65 who received an inactivated influenza vaccine. CDR3s include the opening cysteine and the closing phenylalanine or tryptophan. A D gene is named only where the DNA matches it firmly. Clone size appears in some rows only: once, few, many, or a class for an expanded clone.

D gene: .
clone size: few
V gene: TRBV27
J gene: TRBJ2-2
CDR3 protein: CASSLLGSGAGELFF
CDR3 DNA: TGTGCCAGCAGTTTATTAGGGTCTGGGGCCGGGGAGCTGTTTTTT

D gene: .
clone size: few
V gene: TRBV6-5
J gene: TRBJ1-5
CDR3 protein: CASSYGAGNNQPQHF
CDR3 DNA: TGTGCCAGCAGTTACGGGGCAGGAAACAATCAGCCCCAGCATTTT

D gene: .
clone size: .
V gene: TRBV6-5
J gene: TRBJ2-5
CDR3 protein: CASSYSMASVQSAQYF
CDR3 DNA: TGTGCCAGCAGTTACTCTATGGCTAGCGTACAGTCGGCCCAGTACTTC

D gene: .
clone size: .
V gene: TRBV7-3
J gene: TRBJ2-3
CDR3 protein: CASSPLDGRTDTQYF
CDR3 DNA: TGTGCCAGCAGCCCCCTGGACGGCCGCACAGATACGCAGTATTTT

D gene: .
clone size: many
V gene: TRBV12-3/TRBV12-4
J gene: TRBJ2-7
CDR3 protein: CASSLRMAEQYF
CDR3 DNA: TGTGCCAGCAGTCTCCGGATGGCCGAGCAGTACTTC

D gene: TRBD2
clone size: few
V gene: TRBV29-1
J gene: TRBJ2-1
CDR3 protein: CSVNFSGGQFF
CDR3 DNA: TGCAGCGTTAACTTTAGCGGGGGGCAGTTCTTC

D gene: .
clone size: once
V gene: TRBV5-1
J gene: TRBJ2-7
CDR3 protein: CASSLGTWGIEQYF
CDR3 DNA: TGCGCCAGCAGCCTAGGGACTTGGGGGATTGAGCAGTACTTC

D gene: TRBD1
clone size: many
V gene: TRBV29-1
J gene: TRBJ1-1
CDR3 protein: CSVVPGQGTEAFF
CDR3 DNA: TGCAGCGTCGTCCCGGGACAGGGGACTGAAGCTTTCTTT

D gene: .
clone size: .
V gene: TRBV7-8
J gene: TRBJ2-7
CDR3 protein: CASSLDWGTGEQYF
CDR3 DNA: TGTGCCAGCAGCTTAGATTGGGGAACGGGCGAGCAGTACTTC

D gene: .
clone size: .
V gene: TRBV6-2/TRBV6-3
J gene: TRBJ1-5
CDR3 protein: CASSYRSQGKQPQHF
CDR3 DNA: TGTGCCAGCAGTTACAGGTCTCAGGGGAAACAGCCCCAGCATTTT

D gene: TRBD2
clone size: .
V gene: TRBV20-1
J gene: TRBJ2-4
CDR3 protein: CSAQSGGAKNIQYF
CDR3 DNA: TGCAGTGCTCAAAGCGGGGGGGCCAAAAACATTCAGTACTTC

D gene: TRBD2
clone size: .
V gene: TRBV24-1
J gene: TRBJ2-1
CDR3 protein: CATSDGLAGNEQFF
CDR3 DNA: TGTGCCACCAGTGATGGGCTAGCGGGGAATGAGCAGTTCTTC

D gene: TRBD2
clone size: .
V gene: TRBV28
J gene: TRBJ2-7
CDR3 protein: CASRDRTSGGSYEQYF
CDR3 DNA: TGTGCCAGCAGGGACCGGACTAGCGGGGGATCCTACGAGCAGTACTTC

D gene: TRBD2
clone size: few
V gene: TRBV29-1
J gene: TRBJ2-7
CDR3 protein: CSVVRLAGGPTSSYEQYF
CDR3 DNA: TGCAGCGTTGTCCGACTAGCGGGAGGGCCCACGAGCTCCTACGAGCAGTACTTC

D gene: .
clone size: .
V gene: TRBV4-2
J gene: TRBJ2-2
CDR3 protein: CASSQDQSREMTGELFF
CDR3 DNA: TGTGCCAGCAGCCAAGATCAATCGAGGGAGATGACCGGGGAGCTGTTTTTT

D gene: TRBD1
clone size: few
V gene: TRBV5-1
J gene: TRBJ2-6
CDR3 protein: CASSSSGTGGFPGANVLTF
CDR3 DNA: TGCGCCAGCAGCAGCTCCGGGACAGGGGGCTTCCCTGGGGCCAACGTCCTGACTTTC

D gene: TRBD1
clone size: few
V gene: TRBV12-3/TRBV12-4
J gene: TRBJ2-5
CDR3 protein: CASSLAAGAGGQETQYF
CDR3 DNA: TGTGCCAGCAGTTTGGCCGCAGGGGCAGGGGGACAAGAGACCCAGTACTTC

D gene: .
clone size: .
V gene: TRBV7-8
J gene: TRBJ1-3
CDR3 protein: CASKFGNTIYF
CDR3 DNA: TGTGCCAGCAAATTCGGAAACACCATATATTTT

D gene: .
clone size: .
V gene: TRBV10-3
J gene: TRBJ1-3
CDR3 protein: CAISVGGTTGNTIYF
CDR3 DNA: TGTGCCATCAGTGTGGGAGGGACAACCGGAAACACCATATATTTT

D gene: .
clone size: many
V gene: TRBV4-3
J gene: TRBJ2-4
CDR3 protein: CASSQNVGGPSGNIQYF
CDR3 DNA: TGCGCCAGCAGCCAAAACGTAGGGGGGCCTTCCGGAAACATTCAGTACTTC

D gene: .
clone size: .
V gene: TRBV21-1
J gene: TRBJ2-5
CDR3 protein: CASSKGEGTVQETQYF
CDR3 DNA: TGTGCCAGCAGCAAAGGAGAGGGCACGGTACAAGAGACCCAGTACTTC

D gene: .
clone size: many
V gene: TRBV29-1
J gene: TRBJ2-5
CDR3 protein: CSVERAGGRYF
CDR3 DNA: TGCAGCGTTGAAAGGGCGGGTGGAAGATACTTC

D gene: .
clone size: few
V gene: TRBV20-1
J gene: TRBJ2-1
CDR3 protein: CSAREEAYNEQFF
CDR3 DNA: TGCAGTGCTAGAGAAGAAGCCTACAATGAGCAGTTCTTC

D gene: .
clone size: .
V gene: TRBV11-2
J gene: TRBJ1-1
CDR3 protein: CASSFQGRGNTEAFF
CDR3 DNA: TGTGCCAGCAGCTTTCAGGGTCGGGGAAACACTGAAGCTTTCTTT

D gene: TRBD2
clone size: .
V gene: TRBV6-2/TRBV6-3
J gene: TRBJ2-7
CDR3 protein: CASSSGTSGSFPYEQYF
CDR3 DNA: TGTGCCAGCAGCTCCGGGACTAGCGGGAGCTTCCCCTACGAGCAGTACTTC

D gene: TRBD2
clone size: .
V gene: TRBV20-1
J gene: TRBJ2-1
CDR3 protein: CSARPKIAGALRNEQFF
CDR3 DNA: TGCAGTGCTAGACCCAAAATAGCGGGGGCCCTCAGAAATGAGCAGTTCTTC

D gene: TRBD2
clone size: .
V gene: TRBV28
J gene: TRBJ2-2
CDR3 protein: CASSFGTSGSGELFF
CDR3 DNA: TGTGCCAGCAGTTTCGGGACTAGCGGAAGCGGGGAGCTGTTTTTT